A single sample is the source of the 11 T cell receptor beta chains below, sequenced in a study of shared clonotypes between healthy human individuals (TCRdb year 2020). The library relied on the immunoSEQ multiplex PCR assay. TCRdb retrieved this table from immuneACCESS and kept in-frame rearrangements only. Not all clones are present; in checked studies, unresolved V genes account for under half, and no reason is known for the remainder. The sample includes 600,000 to 700,000 clones, with around 73% observed a single time. Around 1.8% of the sample is in the top ten clones. The sample consisted of memory CD4+ T cells sorted from blood. In the paper's terms, the cell subset or site label means: CD45RA-negative fraction. All receptors derive from a woman in her thirties in good health.

The chain has TRBV7-9 and TRBJ1-5; the match to TRBD1 covers 8 bases. The CDR3 is 13 residues long. Per the germline V gene, CDR1 is SEHNR and CDR2 is FQNEAQ (reference sequence). J was trimmed by 6 bases and V by 5 bases; bases with no gene match: 3. The CDR3 coding sequence is TGTGCCAGCAGCCCAACAGGGGGTCAGCCCCAGCATTTT. It encodes CASSPTGGQPQHF.

The chain links TRBV4-1 to TRBJ2-1; weak D call: TRBD2 (5 bases). The CDR3 has 17 residues. Per the germline V gene, CDR1 is MGHRA and CDR2 is YSYEKL. Trimming pared 1 base from V and 4 bases from J, leaving 17 bases between. CDR3 DNA sequence: TGCGCCAGCAGCCAAGGGCCCTGGAGCGGAGCATACAATGAGCAGTTCTTC. This sequence encodes CASSQGPWSGAYNEQFF.

The rearrangement uses TRBV28 and TRBJ1-2; D perhaps matches TRBD1 (6 bases). The CDR3 contains 17 residues. Germline V gene sequence: CDR1 MDHEN, CDR2 SYDVKM. V was cut by 5 bases and J by 8 bases, with 27 bases left in between. CDR3 residues: CASSIHPGGAPPGGYTF. CDR3 DNA sequence: TGTGCCAGCAGTATCCACCCCGGGGGGGCCCCTCCTGGAGGCTACACCTTC.

V is TRBV7-9 and J is TRBJ1-2; 7 bases agree with TRBD1. Germline V gene lookup returns CDR1 SEHNR and CDR2 FQNEAQ (reference sequence). Losses at the gene ends were 1 base for V and 4 bases for J; bases not matched to a gene: 6. There are 15 residues in the CDR3. The CDR3 DNA sequence: TGTGCCAGCAGCTTAGGGACAGGAGTATTCTATGGCTACACCTTC. This gives the protein CASSLGTGVFYGYTF.

With regard to this clone: A clone one base away is much larger, so this may be a read error. Other DNA sequences in the same sample also yield this CDR3. This chain links TRBV9 with TRBJ2-7; 7 bases fit TRBD1. This CDR3 is 13 amino acids long. Trimming cost V 4 bases and J 2 bases; bases outside gene matches: 3. The germline CDR1 and CDR2 sequences are SGDLS and YYNGEE. The DNA for the CDR3 is TGTGCCAGCAGCTCTCAGGGGGCCTACGAGCAGTACTTC. It is translated as CASSSQGAYEQYF.

V usage is TRBV5-8 and J usage is TRBJ2-5; 7 nucleotides agree with TRBD2. Germline V gene lookup returns CDR1 SGHTS and CDR2 YDEGEE. Germline trimming cut 7 bases from V and 5 bases from J; bases unmatched to any gene: 11. This CDR3 spans 14 amino acids. The CDR3 loop reads CASVLAAPVETQYF. DNA of the CDR3: TGTGCCAGCGTCCTAGCGGCACCCGTGGAGACCCAGTACTTC. The full variable domain, completed using reference TRBV5-8 and TRBJ2-5, is EAGVTQSPTHLIKTRGQQATLRCSPISGHTSVYWYQQALGLGLQFLLWYDEGEERNRGNFPPRFSGRQFPNYSSELNVNALELEDSALYLCASVLAAPVETQYFGPGTRLLVL.

The sample holds many counts of this clone. This CDR3 is CSAIRDRGDNEQFF. Written as DNA, the CDR3 is TGCAGCGCTATAAGGGACAGGGGAGACAATGAGCAGTTCTTC. The chain employs TRBV29-1 and TRBJ2-1; 10 nucleotides align to TRBD1. In germline, CDR1 is SQVTM, CDR2 ANQGSEA. The CDR3 runs 14 residues. V gave up 7 bases and J gave up 5 bases; unmatched junction bases: 8.

The chain's CDR3 is CASSLALAGGPGEQFF. The CDR3 region has the DNA TGTGCCAGCAGCTTAGCGCTGGCGGGAGGGCCGGGGGAGCAGTTCTTC. This rearrangement joins TRBV7-9 to TRBJ2-1; 9 bases agree with TRBD2. J lost 10 bases, V lost 0 bases, and 10 bases had no gene match. The CDR3 length is 16 residues. The germline gives CDR1 SEHNR, CDR2 FQNEAQ (reference sequence).

This sequence joins TRBV2 and TRBJ2-1, with unresolved D. The CDR3 is made up of 13 amino acids. V was cut by 0 bases and J by 5 bases, with 5 bases left in between. Germline V gene data show CDR1 as SNHLY and CDR2 as FYNNEI. CDR3 protein: CASSEALNNEQFF. CDR3 DNA: TGTGCCAGCAGTGAAGCGCTTAACAATGAGCAGTTCTTC.

V usage is TRBV6-1 and J usage is TRBJ1-1, with D possibly matching TRBD1 (6 bases). CDR1 and CDR2 (germline): MNHNS, SASEGT. The V gene lost 5 bases and the J gene lost 7 bases, with 14 bases spanning the gap. The length of the CDR3 is 13 residues. The CDR3 bases are TGTGCCAGCAGTTCGAGGACAGCGATTGAAGCTTTCTTT. Residues: CASSSRTAIEAFF.

Notes on this clone: Other DNA sequences of this sample code for an identical CDR3. The chain uses TRBV6-5 and TRBJ1-1, with TRBD1 matching over 9 bases. Germline assignment: CDR1 MNHEY and CDR2 SVGAGI. There are 16 residues in the CDR3. The V segment lost 0 bases and the J segment 5 bases; nucleotides outside the gene matches: 7. The CDR3 nucleotides read TGTGCCAGCAGTTACTCTACAGGGGGCGGAGGGACTGAAGCTTTCTTT. Protein sequence: CASSYSTGGGGTEAFF.